These 21 T cell receptor beta chains were sequenced from one sample in a study of memory B cells and T cells in multiple sclerosis. The protocol was immunoSEQ multiplex PCR, while the TCRdb copy is restricted to in-frame clones and leaves out a portion. The profile shows 25,000 to 35,000 clones, about 82% of them singletons. After stimulus-free culture, autoproliferating CFSE-dim and non-proliferating CFSE-high T cells were sequenced separately. Fewer than 55 million CFSE-labeled PBMCs were cultured six to seven days unstimulated, then replicate wells were pooled. Which antigens these TCRs recognize remains unknown. Material for sequencing was PBMCs from blood kept in culture. The receptors stem from a human donor with multiple sclerosis.

This chain connects TRBV7-2 to TRBJ2-7, with 10 positions matching TRBD2. This CDR3 is 16 amino acids long. Germline V lookup: CDR1 SGHTA, CDR2 FQGNSA. The V segment lost 5 bases and the J segment 0 bases; nucleotides outside the gene matches: 7. CDR3 region: CASSGQSSGGSYEQYF. As DNA, the CDR3 is TGTGCCAGCAGCGGACAGTCTAGCGGGGGCTCCTACGAGCAGTACTTC.

The gene calls are TRBV6-4 and TRBJ2-3, with D possibly being TRBD2 (6 bases). V lost 0 bases and J lost 4, with 14 bases in between. Looked up from germline, CDR1 is MRHNA and CDR2 is SNTAGT. This CDR3 is built from 16 residues. CDR3 sequence: CASSDSGLSFADTQYF. CDR3 nucleotide sequence: TGTGCCAGCAGTGACTCGGGACTGTCATTCGCAGATACGCAGTATTTT.

This clone appeared a single time. The chain has TRBV9 and TRBJ2-2; 12 bases fit TRBD2. The CDR3 has 16 residues. Germline lookup yields CDR1 SGDLS and CDR2 YYNGEE. V lost 4 bases, J lost 6 bases, and 7 bases stayed unmatched. The CDR3 sequence: CASSPKTSGGPGELFF. CDR3 DNA: TGTGCCAGCAGCCCGAAGACTAGCGGGGGACCCGGGGAGCTGTTTTTT. Variable domain in full (rest from reference TRBV9 and TRBJ2-2): DSGVTQTPKHLITATGQRVTLRCSPRSGDLSVYWYQQSLDQGLQFLIQYYNGEERAKGNILERFSAQQFPDLHSELNLSSLELGDSALYFCASSPKTSGGPGELFFGEGSRLTVL.

The chain couples TRBV19 to TRBJ1-2; weak D call: TRBD1 (6 bases). This CDR3 has 15 amino acids. Germline-derived CDR1 and CDR2 are LNHDA and SQIVND (reference sequence). The germline V and J ends were trimmed by 6 bases and 0 bases, with 14 bases remaining between them. The CDR3 coding sequence is TGTGCCAGTAGACAACCGGGACAAACTAACTATGGCTACACCTTC. Protein sequence: CASRQPGQTNYGYTF.

The chain is built from TRBV2 and TRBJ1-5; 8 bases fit TRBD1. Germline assignment: CDR1 SNHLY and CDR2 FYNNEI. This CDR3 region has 16 residues. V was clipped by 2 bases and J by 3 bases; unmatched bases: 6. The CDR3 loop reads CASSEWAGGFNQPQHF. DNA for the CDR3: TGTGCCAGCAGTGAATGGGCAGGGGGCTTCAATCAGCCCCAGCATTTT.

This clone was seen just once. The chain couples TRBV11-2 to TRBJ2-4, with 11 bases lining up with TRBD1. CDR1 and CDR2 from the germline V gene are SGHAT and FQNNGV. V lost 1 base and J lost 6; bases outside the gene matches: 5. CDR3 length: 16 residues. CDR3: CASSLGTGGAGNIQYF. The DNA for the CDR3 is TGTGCCAGCAGCTTAGGGACAGGGGGCGCTGGAAACATTCAGTACTTC.

The chain carries TRBV4-2 and TRBJ2-1, with 9 bases aligning to TRBD2. The CDR3 runs to 15 residues. CDR1 LGHNA and CDR2 YNFKEQ come from the germline V gene. The trim removed 3 bases at V and 10 bases at J, leaving 10 bases unmatched. The CDR3 sequence is CASSHWASGIVEQFF. The DNA for the CDR3 is TGTGCCAGCAGCCATTGGGCTAGCGGGATAGTGGAGCAGTTCTTC.

The genes are TRBV6-6 and TRBJ2-2; D remains ambiguous. CDR1 is MNHNY and CDR2 is SVGAGI in the germline V gene (reference sequence). V shed 7 bases and J shed 0 bases, with 9 bases lying between them. The CDR3 runs 14 residues. The CDR3 is CASMVATNTGELFF. CDR3 coding DNA: TGTGCCAGCATGGTGGCTACGAACACCGGGGAGCTGTTTTTT.

J is TRBJ2-3 and V is TRBV7-3, with TRBD2 identical over 8 bases. The length of the CDR3 is 15 residues. The ends lost 2 bases at V and 0 bases at J; junction bases unmatched: 1. Germline V gives CDR1 SGHTA, CDR2 FQGTGA. CDR3 amino acids: CASSLSGGSTDTQYF. DNA for the CDR3: TGTGCCAGCAGCTTATCGGGGGGGAGCACAGATACGCAGTATTTT.

This clone came up a few times. The genes are TRBV9 and TRBJ1-6, with TRBD1 identical over 10 bases. CDR3 length: 15 residues. Trimming took 3 bases from V and 8 from J; bases not matched to a gene: 5. Germline values: CDR1 SGDLS, CDR2 YYNGEE. The CDR3: CASSARQGADSPLHF. The CDR3 nucleotides read TGTGCCAGCAGCGCCAGACAGGGGGCGGATTCACCCCTCCACTTT.

The CDR3 nucleotides read TGTGCCAGCAGTGAAAACGTCAGGGGGGACACCGGGGAGCTGTTTTTT. As protein: CASSENVRGDTGELFF. The chain has TRBV2 and TRBJ2-2; TRBD1 might be the D (7 bases). Germline V gives CDR1 SNHLY, CDR2 FYNNEI. The CDR3 runs 16 residues. V dropped 2 bases and J dropped 3 bases, with 13 bases sitting between them.

The chain joins TRBV13 to TRBJ2-7, with no clear D. From germline, CDR1 is PRHDT and CDR2 FYEKMQ (reference sequence). Trimming cost V 0 bases and J 6 bases, with 9 bases left between them. The CDR3 totals 13 residues. CDR3 residues: CASSLGAGREQYF. DNA for the CDR3: TGTGCCAGCAGCTTAGGGGCTGGGCGCGAGCAGTACTTC.

The chain carries TRBV9 and TRBJ2-1, with 12 nucleotides matching TRBD2. The CDR3 covers 16 residues. Germline lookup yields CDR1 SGDLS and CDR2 YYNGEE. The trim removed 4 bases at V and 8 bases at J, leaving 10 bases unmatched. CDR3 protein: CASSSPLAGGRHEQFF. CDR3 DNA sequence: TGTGCCAGCAGCTCCCCCCTAGCGGGGGGGCGACATGAGCAGTTCTTC.

J is TRBJ2-7 and V is TRBV18; D might be TRBD2 (5 bases). V was cut by 3 bases and J by 0 bases, with 9 bases left in between. The length of the CDR3 is 14 residues. Germline values: CDR1 KGHSH, CDR2 LQKENI. As DNA, the CDR3 is TGTGCCAGCTCACCGACTGGGAGCTCCTACGAGCAGTACTTC. Translation: CASSPTGSSYEQYF.

The CDR3 nucleotides read TGTGCCAGCAGCGATAGGACGGCGAACACTGAAGCTTTCTTT. Its translation is CASSDRTANTEAFF. The chain employs TRBV7-9 and TRBJ1-1; no definite D call. V lost 5 bases and J 1 base, leaving 11 bases between the germline ends. The CDR3 has 14 residues. Germline V gene data show CDR1 as SEHNR and CDR2 as FQNEAQ (reference sequence).

This clone was seen a few times. The chain couples TRBV19 to TRBJ2-7; D perhaps matches TRBD2 (5 bases). The V and J ends lost 5 bases and 1 base respectively, with 12 bases between them. The CDR3 extends over 14 amino acids. The germline CDR1 and CDR2 sequences are LNHDA and SQIVND (reference sequence). The CDR3 spells CASSLTPGSYEQYF. CDR3 DNA: TGTGCCAGTAGTCTAACACCGGGGTCCTACGAGCAGTACTTC. The full variable domain, in which reference TRBV19 and TRBJ2-7 provide the parts outside the CDR3, is DGGITQSPKYLFRKEGQNVTLSCEQNLNHDAMYWYRQDPGQGLRLIYYSQIVNDFQKGDIAEGYSVSREKKESFPLTVTSAQKNPTAFYLCASSLTPGSYEQYFGPGTRLTVT.

On this clone: It is likely a read error, because the conserved phenylalanine at the end of the CDR3 is missing. It is unclear where the CDR3 begins or ends on the DNA, so no DNA is shown, and the CDR3 is as TCRdb lists it. The genes are TRBV6-5 and TRBJ1-2. A total of 9 residues make up the CDR3, ends included. Germline lookup yields CDR1 MNHEY and CDR2 SVGAGI. The CDR3 protein is CANTRKTGP.

This clone came up once. The chain carries TRBV28 and TRBJ1-2; a possible D gene is TRBD1 (6 bases). The CDR3 consists of 14 residues. Trimming took off 1 base at V and 4 bases at J, with 10 bases between the two ends. Per germline, CDR1 MDHEN and CDR2 SYDVKM. CDR3 residues: CASSLYGQPYGYTF. The DNA of the CDR3 is TGTGCCAGCAGTTTATACGGACAGCCCTATGGCTACACCTTC.

The chain employs TRBV6-6 and TRBJ1-2, with D unclear. The CDR3 sequence is 14 residues long. Germline V CDR1 and CDR2: MNHNY, SVGAGI (reference sequence). Trimming cost V 0 bases and J 2 bases, with 7 bases left between them. In nucleotides, the CDR3 is TGTGCCAGCAGTTACTCGGTCGGAAACTATGGCTACACCTTC. This codes for CASSYSVGNYGYTF.

The chain combines TRBV27 with TRBJ1-6; 8 bases align to TRBD1. V was pared by 5 bases and J by 4 bases, with 10 bases of the junction left unmatched. The CDR3 sequence is 17 residues long. The germline CDR1 and CDR2 sequences are MNHEY and SMNVEV (reference sequence). CDR3 region: CASSPTQGQAYNSPLHF. Written as DNA, the CDR3 is TGTGCCAGCAGTCCGACCCAGGGACAGGCGTATAATTCACCCCTCCACTTT.

The chain is built from TRBV5-4 and TRBJ2-2; D not resolved. CDR1 and CDR2 from the germline V gene are SGHNT and YYREEE (reference sequence). V lost 2 bases and J lost 7, with 15 bases in between. The length of the CDR3 is 15 residues. The CDR3 loop reads CASSFDDLHNGELFF. The DNA for the CDR3 is TGTGCCAGCAGCTTTGACGACCTTCACAACGGGGAGCTGTTTTTT.